This T cell receptor (beta chain) comes out of a study of T cell repertoires in cytomegalovirus infection (dated by TCRdb to between 2018 and 2021). With respect to the entire study: Donor HLA type was relevant to the analysis, because carriage of CMV infection together with the matching HLA type was indicated by public TCR beta signatures. Findings and caveats that apply to the study as a whole: The ex vivo response was dominated by HLA-C-restricted CMV-specific TCR beta clonotypes, and the single most frequent clonotype in two of eight donors was supplied by these HLA-C-restricted clonotypes. Carriers of CMV infection plus the relevant HLA type were discriminated by the cumulative frequency of public TCR beta family members in the study cohort and in an independent roughly 370-donor cohort.

Concerning this clonotype itself: The antigen it recognizes is unknown. No much larger clonotype is one base removed from it; base qualities were not supplied.

Looking up the germline V gene (reference sequence) yields CDR1 SEHNR and CDR2 FQNEAQ. V is clipped by 6 bases and J by 3 bases, and the sequence between their germline boundaries is 14 bases long. The CDR3 numbers 15 residues from cysteine through phenylalanine. Solely the CDR3 DNA is kept, with 45 bases framed from the first base. The data were produced on an Illumina HiSeq 1500. The public sequencing data were trimmed at Q25 with fastp and processed into clonotypes with MiXCR by TCRdb, which kept only in-frame beta chains. All rows with the same CDR3 protein become a single entry with the most common DNA and genes. The sample yields 200,000 to 300,000 distinct CDR3 sequences; 10% to 15% were counted once. The ten largest clones add up to 1.5% to 2% of the sample.

The V and J genes are TRBV7-9 and TRBJ1-4; TRBD1 is a possible D gene, resting on 6 matching bases. The specimen sequenced was PBMCs. This receptor was taken from a human donor in good health (CMV status not recorded). Some clones in this sample may be carry-over from other donors' samples. The DNA sequence reads TGTGCCAGCAGTGATAACAGGGCGGCTAATGAAAAACTGTTTTTT. This encodes CASSDNRAANEKLFF.